These 28 T cell receptor beta chains originate from one sample sequenced in a study of cytomegalovirus exposure and HLA in healthy donors. Primers included in the PCR were 60 Vbeta and 13 Jbeta primers. Using immunoSEQ multiplex PCR, the repertoire was profiled, and TCRdb retains in-frame clones only, with some absent. The sample carries about 130,000 clones, roughly 60% recorded once. The source material was PBMCs. These receptors originate from a woman in her forties in good health and CMV-seronegative.

The gene calls are TRBV7-9 and TRBJ1-1, with a tentative D call TRBD1 (5 bases). V lost 6 bases and J lost 1, with 18 bases in between. The CDR3 loop spans 16 amino acids. Germline values: CDR1 SEHNR, CDR2 FQNEAQ (reference sequence). CDR3 coding DNA: TGTGCCAGCAGTTCCCGCCGTGGGGCCGGGAACACTGAAGCTTTCTTT. Translated, it gives CASSSRRGAGNTEAFF.

The chain joins TRBV6-5 to TRBJ2-7, with D unclear. V lost 6 bases and J lost 2, with 11 bases in between. The germline V gene has CDR1 MNHEY and CDR2 SVGAGI. The CDR3 covers 13 residues. CDR3 region: CASSPAGTYEQYF. The CDR3 DNA sequence: TGTGCCAGCAGCCCTGCAGGTACCTACGAGCAGTACTTC.

The rearrangement uses TRBV7-9 and TRBJ2-6; D might be TRBD1 (6 bases). The CDR3 is made up of 18 amino acids. Trimming removed 5 bases from V and 0 bases from J, with 17 bases in between. Germline CDR1 and CDR2: SEHNR and FQNEAQ (reference sequence). In nucleotides, the CDR3 is TGTGCCAGCAGCCTAAGGTCAGGGGTCAGCTCTGGGGCCAACGTCCTGACTTTC. It specifies CASSLRSGVSSGANVLTF.

The chain uses TRBV7-8 and TRBJ1-6; D possibly corresponds to TRBD1 (6 bases). Germline V gives CDR1 SGHVS, CDR2 FQNEAQ. Between the trimmed V and J ends, which lost 3 bases and 0 bases, there was a span of 15 bases. The CDR3 spans 18 residues. The DNA for the CDR3 is TGTGCCAGCAGCTTCACAAGGACAGCTAGCTCCTATAATTCACCCCTCCACTTT. Translating gives CASSFTRTASSYNSPLHF.

The V and J genes are TRBV4-2 and TRBJ2-1; 9 bases are a match to TRBD1. This CDR3 has 15 residues. Per the germline V gene, CDR1 is LGHNA and CDR2 is YNFKEQ. V shed 2 bases and J 2 bases; nucleotides not matched to a gene: 1. DNA of the CDR3: TGTGCCAGCAGCCAAACAGGGGGCCCCTACAATGAGCAGTTCTTC. Encoded protein: CASSQTGGPYNEQFF.

The chain recombines TRBV2 with TRBJ1-5; TRBD1 is a possible D gene (5 bases). Germline V CDR1 and CDR2: SNHLY, FYNNEI. The CDR3 is made up of 14 amino acids. The V and J ends lost 5 bases and 5 bases respectively, with 13 bases between them. CDR3 amino acids: CASSSGRVDQPQHF. CDR3 DNA sequence: TGTGCCAGCAGTTCAGGGAGGGTGGATCAGCCCCAGCATTTT.

The rearrangement joins TRBV30 to TRBJ1-1, with D unresolved. The CDR3 contains 12 residues. The V gene lost 3 bases and the J gene lost 1 base, with 6 bases spanning the gap. Germline CDR1 and CDR2: GTSNPN and SVGIG (reference sequence). The CDR3 nucleotides are TGTGCCTGGAGGGCAGGGAACACTGAAGCTTTCTTT. Its translation is CAWRAGNTEAFF.

The J gene is TRBJ2-3, the V gene TRBV30; 10 positions agree with TRBD1. This CDR3 spans 15 amino acids. V dropped 4 bases and J dropped 5; count of bases not matched to a gene: 9. Looked up from germline, CDR1 is GTSNPN and CDR2 is SVGIG (reference sequence). The CDR3 sequence: CAWTPGQGDRDTQYF. CDR3 in DNA: TGTGCCTGGACTCCCGGACAGGGGGATAGAGATACGCAGTATTTT.

This clone was counted a few times. This chain connects TRBV7-9 to TRBJ2-2; TRBD1 matches 7 bases. The CDR3 length is 17 residues. V shed 0 bases and J 6 bases; nucleotides not matched to a gene: 10. Germline V gene data show CDR1 as SEHNR and CDR2 as FQNEAQ (reference sequence). The CDR3 is CASSLARGQRGSGELFF. The CDR3 DNA reads TGTGCCAGCAGCTTAGCCCGGGGACAGAGGGGCTCCGGGGAGCTGTTTTTT.

The chain recombines TRBV10-1 with TRBJ1-1; D unclear. The CDR3 has 13 residues. Germline-derived CDR1 and CDR2 are WNHNN and SYGVQD (reference sequence). The V gene lost 6 bases and the J gene lost 2 bases, with 10 bases spanning the gap. CDR3 region: CASSLQRNTEAFF. The CDR3, as DNA: TGCGCCAGCAGCCTACAGAGAAACACTGAAGCTTTCTTT.

The rearrangement uses TRBV2 and TRBJ1-2; a weak D match, TRBD1 (5 bases). The germline V gene encodes CDR1 SNHLY and CDR2 FYNNEI. V lost 6 bases and J 9 bases, leaving 14 bases between the germline ends. The CDR3 runs 12 residues. The CDR3 coding sequence is TGTGCCAGCAGGGGGGGGATACTCAGCTACACCTTC. Its protein is CASRGGILSYTF.

The chain carries TRBV6-5 and TRBJ2-5, with a possible D match to TRBD2 (5 bases). Germline CDR1 is MNHEY and CDR2 is SVGAGI. Trimming took 4 bases from V and 5 from J, leaving 14 bases between them. The CDR3 sequence is 14 residues long. CDR3 protein: CASSFGLRGETQYF. The CDR3 bases are TGTGCCAGCAGTTTTGGACTCCGAGGGGAGACCCAGTACTTC.

The chain joins TRBV7-9 to TRBJ2-1; possibly TRBD2 for D (5 bases). Germline CDR1 reads SEHNR; CDR2 reads FQNEAQ (reference sequence). Deletions cut 4 bases from V and 8 bases from J, with 21 bases between. This CDR3 region has 16 residues. The CDR3 spells CASSYVANPKDDEQFF. The CDR3 DNA sequence: TGTGCCAGCAGCTACGTAGCGAACCCGAAGGACGATGAGCAGTTCTTC.

This chain links TRBV4-3 with TRBJ1-4; D not resolved. The V end was cut by 3 bases, the J end by 4 bases, with 12 bases between. This CDR3 has 15 amino acids. Per the germline V gene, CDR1 is LGHNA and CDR2 is YSLEER. As DNA, the CDR3 is TGCGCCAGCAGCCAGGGCCCGGGGTATAATGAAAAACTGTTTTTT. Its protein product is CASSQGPGYNEKLFF.

J is TRBJ2-2 and V is TRBV5-1, with 7 bases that match TRBD2. Germline V gene sequence: CDR1 SGHRS, CDR2 YFSETQ. The CDR3 contains 16 residues. The trim removed 0 bases at V and 1 base at J, leaving 3 bases unmatched. The CDR3 DNA follows: TGCGCCAGCAGCTTGGGATCGGGAGGGAACACCGGGGAGCTGTTTTTT. Protein product: CASSLGSGGNTGELFF.

This rearrangement joins TRBV10-3 to TRBJ1-2; 9 positions match TRBD1. The V segment lost 5 bases and the J segment 3 bases; nucleotides outside the gene matches: 10. Germline V lookup: CDR1 ENHRY, CDR2 SYGVKD. The length of the CDR3 is 16 residues. The CDR3 spells CAISLLTGGLDYGYTF. For the CDR3, the DNA is TGTGCCATCAGTCTCCTTACAGGGGGCCTCGACTATGGCTACACCTTC.

This chain connects TRBV9 to TRBJ1-6; 10 bases are a match to TRBD1. This CDR3 is built from 17 residues. Germline CDR1 and CDR2: SGDLS and YYNGEE. V dropped 3 bases and J dropped 0; count of bases not matched to a gene: 3. CDR3 DNA: TGTGCCAGCAGCGGACGGGACAGGGGCTCCTATAATTCACCCCTCCACTTT. It encodes CASSGRDRGSYNSPLHF.

This chain joins TRBV4-1 and TRBJ2-5; D may be TRBD2 (6 bases). This CDR3 is built from 15 residues. Germline values: CDR1 MGHRA, CDR2 YSYEKL. V shed 1 base and J shed 5 bases, with 14 bases lying between them. CDR3 nucleotides: TGCGCCAGCAGCCAAGGGGGGGACCCGGCGGAGACCCAGTACTTC. Its protein product is CASSQGGDPAETQYF.

V is TRBV7-6 and J is TRBJ2-7, with no clear D. V dropped 0 bases and J dropped 3 bases, with 6 bases sitting between them. CDR3 length: 13 residues. Looked up from germline, CDR1 is SGHVS and CDR2 is FNYEAQ. CDR3 sequence: CASSLAPRYEQYF. CDR3 nucleotide sequence: TGTGCCAGCAGCTTAGCCCCCCGCTACGAGCAGTACTTC.

The chain uses TRBV5-1 and TRBJ1-1; the match to TRBD1 covers 7 bases. The germline CDR1 and CDR2 sequences are SGHRS and YFSETQ. CDR3 length equals 15 residues. V gave up 4 bases and J gave up 3 bases; unmatched junction bases: 9. In DNA form, the CDR3 reads TGCGCCAGCAGCCCACGGGGGGGACAGTACACTGAAGCTTTCTTT. This codes for CASSPRGGQYTEAFF.

This clone has only one observation. The rearrangement uses TRBV7-8 and TRBJ2-1; 10 bases match TRBD1. The CDR3 contains 19 residues. Germline CDR1 is SGHVS and CDR2 is FQNEAQ. Trimming took 5 bases from V and 7 from J; bases not matched to a gene: 20. CDR3 DNA: TGTGCCAGCAGCCTAAGGAGAATAACCGGGACAGGGGCAGGTAATGAGCAGTTCTTC. Protein product: CASSLRRITGTGAGNEQFF.

The rearrangement uses TRBV19 and TRBJ2-1; D gene ambiguous. Trimming pared 5 bases from V and 9 bases from J, leaving 11 bases between. Germline V gene lookup returns CDR1 LNHDA and CDR2 SQIVND (reference sequence). This CDR3 comprises 12 residues. CDR3 loop: CASSLGMAEQFF. The CDR3 DNA sequence: TGTGCCAGTAGTTTGGGCATGGCTGAGCAGTTCTTC.

The chain combines TRBV28 with TRBJ2-1, with D perhaps TRBD2 (5 bases). The CDR3 loop spans 13 amino acids. Germline CDR1 MDHEN, CDR2 SYDVKM. V was trimmed by 6 bases and J by 2 bases, leaving 8 bases between them. The DNA of the CDR3 is TGTGCCAGCAGCCCCGGGGCCTACAATGAGCAGTTCTTC. This gives the protein CASSPGAYNEQFF.

This clone showed up many times. The V call is TRBV5-5, the J call TRBJ1-4; D is unresolved. CDR1 and CDR2 (germline): SGHKS, YYEKEE (reference sequence). This CDR3 contains 13 residues. Trimming left V 0 bases short and J 7 bases short, with 7 bases between. The chain's CDR3 is CASSLAASEKLFF. The CDR3 DNA is TGTGCCAGCAGCTTGGCGGCTAGTGAAAAACTGTTTTTT.

This clone was seen a few times. This chain connects TRBV5-1 to TRBJ2-2; 10 positions agree with TRBD1. The germline CDR1 and CDR2 sequences are SGHRS and YFSETQ. V was clipped by 4 bases and J by 2 bases; unmatched bases: 2. This CDR3 has 15 amino acids. The CDR3 nucleotides read TGCGCCAGCAGCCGGGACAGGGGAAACACCGGGGAGCTGTTTTTT. Translated, it gives CASSRDRGNTGELFF. Drawing the rest from reference TRBV5-1 and TRBJ2-2, the complete variable domain is KAGVTQTPRYLIKTRGQQVTLSCSPISGHRSVSWYQQTPGQGLQFLFEYFSETQRNKGNFPGRFSGRQFSNSRSEMNVSTLELGDSALYLCASSRDRGNTGELFFGEGSRLTVL.

The gene calls are TRBV2 and TRBJ1-1, with 9 bases matching TRBD1. The CDR3 is 15 amino acids. V was pared by 9 bases and J by 4 bases, with 12 bases of the junction left unmatched. Germline V gene lookup returns CDR1 SNHLY and CDR2 FYNNEI. The CDR3: CASLSPTGGVTEAFF. DNA of the CDR3: TGTGCCAGTCTTTCTCCGACAGGGGGTGTCACTGAAGCTTTCTTT. Full variable domain (remainder filled in from reference TRBV2 and TRBJ1-1): EPEVTQTPSHQVTQMGQEVILRCVPISNHLYFYWYRQILGQKVEFLVSFYNNEISEKSEIFDDQFSVERPDGSNFTLKIRSTKLEDSAMYFCASLSPTGGVTEAFFGQGTRLTVV.

The V call is TRBV28, the J call TRBJ1-5; tentative D call: TRBD1 (5 bases). The CDR3 covers 14 residues. Germline V gives CDR1 MDHEN, CDR2 SYDVKM. The V end lost 6 bases, the J end lost 6 bases, and 15 bases lay between the germline ends. The CDR3 is CASSSLERGQPQHF. In DNA, the CDR3 is TGTGCCAGCAGCAGTTTGGAAAGGGGTCAGCCCCAGCATTTT.

The chain couples TRBV5-4 to TRBJ1-3, with D unresolved. Trimming took off 1 base at V and 2 bases at J, with 16 bases between the two ends. Germline V gives CDR1 SGHNT, CDR2 YYREEE (reference sequence). This CDR3 contains 17 residues. The CDR3 is CASSLNRGALPGNTIYF. As DNA, the CDR3 is TGTGCCAGCAGCTTGAATCGGGGAGCCCTGCCTGGAAACACCATATATTTT.